This TCR beta chain emerged from a study of vaccination and CD4 T cells after COVID-19. Overall study: PCR on nasal swabs identified SARS-CoV-2 in convalescent patients, of whom fewer than 10 were mild and one severe. Study results and caveats: Median SARS-CoV-2-reactive clonotype numbers rose nonsignificantly, about 21 to 38.

About this clonotype itself: No antigen is known for it.

Sequencing of the DNA from cultured CD4+ T cells was carried out with the Oncomine TCR Beta short-read assay. In this case, cultured CD4+ T cells provided the extracted genomic DNA. TCRdb processed the PCR reads anew with MiXCR; each CDR3 protein has one entry. The data show over 11,000 distinct CDR3 sequences, around 58% seen once. Treatment indicated: roughly nine-day PBMC culture with coronavirus spike peptide pools or control peptides (ViraFEST assay). It was on days 3 and 7 that half the medium was replaced with fresh IL-2 medium. The sequenced material came from CD4+ T cells from blood, cultured in vitro. The receptor was isolated from a human donor who had recovered from COVID-19.

CDR3 loop: CASSSTVYEQYF. CDR3 coding DNA: TGTGCCAGCAGTTCGACTGTGTACGAGCAGTACTTC. The chain carries TRBV6-5 and TRBJ2-7; no clear D. CDR1 and CDR2 (germline): MNHEY, SVGAGI. The length of the CDR3 is 12 residues. V dropped 4 bases and J dropped 4 bases, with 8 bases sitting between them.